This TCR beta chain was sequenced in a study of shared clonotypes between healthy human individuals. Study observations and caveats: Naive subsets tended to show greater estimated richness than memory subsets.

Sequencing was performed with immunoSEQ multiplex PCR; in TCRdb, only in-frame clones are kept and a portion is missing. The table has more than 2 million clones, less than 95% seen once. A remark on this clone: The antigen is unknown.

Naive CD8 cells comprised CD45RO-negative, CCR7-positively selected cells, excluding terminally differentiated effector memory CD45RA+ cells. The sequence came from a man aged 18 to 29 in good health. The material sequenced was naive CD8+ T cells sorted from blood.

The CDR3 nucleotides read TGTGCCAGCAGCCATCTCCAGGGGTTCGAAGAGACCCAGTACTTC. The encoded protein is CASSHLQGFEETQYF. The V and J genes are TRBV14 and TRBJ2-5; a weak D match, TRBD1 (6 bases). Germline CDR1 is SGHDN and CDR2 is FVKESK. The ends were cut back, 3 bases at V and 3 bases at J, with 14 bases in the middle. The CDR3 consists of 15 residues.